This T cell receptor (beta chain) was found in a study of CD8+ T cells in alopecia areata. Overall study results and limits: In scalp, tofacitinib significantly decreased clonality and expanded CD8+ clones among the top 100.

The CDR3 sequence is 15 residues long. V dropped 5 bases and J dropped 5; count of bases not matched to a gene: 9. CDR1 and CDR2 from the germline V gene are PRHDT and FYEKMQ (reference sequence). Treatment here: oral pan-JAK inhibitor, 5-10 mg twice daily. Reverse transcription of extracted RNA yielded cDNA, which provided the sequencing template. TCRdb's copy holds only in-frame clones and misses some; the assay was immunoSEQ multiplex PCR. Seen here are 130,000 or so clones, about 85% observed once, and the top ten hold around 13%. In its sample, this clone was seen a few times. Its cognate antigen is unknown.

The chain carries TRBV13 and TRBJ2-7; TRBD1 aligns across 10 bases. The sample consisted of CD8+ T cells sorted from blood, taken at week 4, from a patient treated with tofacitinib. This TCR was recovered from a human donor with alopecia areata. CDR3 sequence: CASSPGTGVYHEQYF. CDR3 bases: TGTGCCAGCAGCCCGGGGACAGGGGTTTACCACGAGCAGTACTTC.